These 13 T cell receptor beta chains share one sample of origin, sequenced in a study of metastatic and nonmetastatic thyroid tumors. Until they underwent thyroid surgery, no patient had received any treatment. TCRdb redid the clone calls on the PCR reads using MiXCR. There are 20,000 to 25,000 clones in the sample; 15% to 18% occur only once, and around 20% lies in the top ten. Sequenced: blood. These receptor sequences come from a female donor with papillary thyroid cancer or a benign thyroid nodule (not recorded which). Some clones in this sample may be carry-over from other donors' samples.

Ten or more counts support this clone. The chain carries TRBV28 and TRBJ2-3; 7 bases agree with TRBD2. The V and J ends lost 3 bases and 1 base, in that order; junction bases with no gene match: 4. CDR3 size: 15 residues. CDR1 is MDHEN and CDR2 is SYDVKM in the germline V gene. CDR3 sequence (DNA): TGTGCCAGCAGTTTCTCGGGGGGTGGCACAGATACGCAGTATTTT. As protein: CASSFSGGGTDTQYF.

This clone occurred many times. The chain is built from TRBV19 and TRBJ2-7; D call uncertain. Trimming removed 5 bases from V and 2 bases from J, with 19 bases in between. This CDR3 comprises 16 residues. Per the germline V gene, CDR1 is LNHDA and CDR2 is SQIVND (reference sequence). The CDR3 here is CASSSVYEIKTYEQYF. As DNA, the CDR3 is TGTGCCAGTAGTTCGGTCTACGAAATAAAAACCTACGAGCAGTACTTC.

This clone was counted ten times or more. The chain carries TRBV6-1 and TRBJ1-1; D remains unclear. Trimming took off 0 bases at V and 4 bases at J, with 6 bases between the two ends. The CDR3 has 13 amino acids. Germline V gene lookup returns CDR1 MNHNS and CDR2 SASEGT. The CDR3 region is CASSEAQSTEAFF. Written as DNA, the CDR3 is TGTGCCAGCAGTGAAGCCCAGAGCACTGAAGCTTTCTTT.

The chain joins TRBV6-1 to TRBJ2-7; 8 positions agree with TRBD1. Per the germline V gene, CDR1 is MNHNS and CDR2 is SASEGT. This CDR3 region has 15 residues. The junction had 12 bases not matched to a gene; V was cut back by 6 bases and J by 5 bases. CDR3 region: CASRRFQGALDEQYF. CDR3 nucleotide sequence: TGTGCCAGCAGACGATTCCAGGGGGCGCTGGACGAGCAGTACTTC.

This clone was observed at least ten times. The chain links TRBV5-6 to TRBJ2-4; no definite D call. Germline V gives CDR1 SGHDT, CDR2 YYEEEE. The V gene lost 2 bases and the J gene lost 6 bases, with 12 bases spanning the gap. CDR3 size: 14 residues. The CDR3 DNA reads as TGTGCCAGCAGCTTTGTATCCCAGATAAACATTCAGTACTTC. Its protein product is CASSFVSQINIQYF.

This clone counts as medium-sized. The chain uses TRBV6-1 and TRBJ1-2; the D is unclear. V lost 6 bases, J lost 0 bases, and 14 bases lay in between. Germline V gives CDR1 MNHNS, CDR2 SASEGT. The CDR3 runs 15 residues. The CDR3 loop is CASREGGVSNYGYTF. CDR3 DNA: TGTGCCAGCAGAGAGGGCGGGGTTTCTAACTATGGCTACACCTTC.

The sample holds many counts of this clone. The chain has TRBV10-2 and TRBJ2-4; 11 positions match TRBD2. The CDR3 loop spans 16 amino acids. V lost 6 bases to trimming and J lost 1 base; unmatched junction nucleotides: 5. Germline values: CDR1 WSHSY, CDR2 SAAADI. The CDR3 coding sequence is TGCGCCAGCAGGGAGACTAGCGGGAATGCCAAAAACATTCAGTACTTC. Translated, it gives CASRETSGNAKNIQYF.

This clone was observed many times. V gene TRBV2 combines with J gene TRBJ1-1; D not certain. The CDR3 covers 14 residues. V was pared by 6 bases and J by 2 bases, with 13 bases between. Germline V gene lookup returns CDR1 SNHLY and CDR2 FYNNEI. The chain's CDR3 is CASRGPLGNTEAFF. CDR3 nucleotides: TGTGCCAGCAGGGGTCCTCTGGGAAACACTGAAGCTTTCTTT.

For the CDR3, the DNA is TGTGCCAGCAGCCTCGAGGCCGGGTACGAGCAGTACTTC. Residues: CASSLEAGYEQYF. V and J are TRBV11-2 and TRBJ2-7, with unresolved D. The CDR3 runs to 13 residues. V lost 5 bases and J 4 bases, leaving 12 bases between the germline ends. Germline assignment: CDR1 SGHAT and CDR2 FQNNGV.

This clone was detected ten times or more. The chain links TRBV15 to TRBJ1-6; no firm D call. The CDR3 contains 14 residues. Trimming removed 6 bases at V and 5 bases at J, with 11 bases between. The germline V gene has CDR1 LNHNV and CDR2 YYDKDF (reference sequence). CDR3 residues: CATSRVTDNSPLHF. Here the CDR3 DNA reads TGTGCCACCAGTCGAGTTACAGATAATTCACCCCTCCACTTT.

In this sample, this clone turned up many times. V usage is TRBV6-1 and J usage is TRBJ2-5, with D possibly TRBD1 on 6 matching bases. V lost 6 bases, J lost 5 bases, and 22 bases lay in between. Germline CDR1 MNHNS, CDR2 SASEGT. The CDR3 sequence is 16 residues long. The CDR3 coding sequence is TGTGCCAGCAGGCAGAAGCAGGGGAACCTTGGGGAGACCCAGTACTTC. Its translation: CASRQKQGNLGETQYF.

This clone has a count of ten or more. The chain carries TRBV7-9 and TRBJ2-2, with TRBD2 matching over 7 bases. Germline CDR1 reads SEHNR; CDR2 reads FQNEAQ (reference sequence). The J segment lost 3 bases and the V segment lost 1 base, leaving 2 bases of the junction unmatched. The CDR3 contains 15 residues. CDR3 DNA sequence: TGTGCCAGCAGCTTAGGGGGACTACACACCGGGGAGCTGTTTTTT. Its protein is CASSLGGLHTGELFF.

The table lists this clone with many counts. The chain has TRBV30 and TRBJ2-7, with TRBD1 as a possible D gene (6 bases). The V and J ends lost 4 bases and 8 bases respectively, with 12 bases between them. CDR1 GTSNPN and CDR2 SVGIG come from the germline V gene (reference sequence). The CDR3 totals 11 residues. The DNA of the CDR3 is TGTGCCTGGAACAGGGAGATAAAGCAGTACTTC. Amino acids: CAWNREIKQYF.